These 28 T cell receptor beta chains were all obtained from the same sample, sequenced in a study of Graves' ophthalmopathy and Graves' hyperthyroidism. Beta-chain TCR CDR3 regions were amplified from RNA transcripts. HTBI-primed RT-PCR formed the first round, and a multiplex PCR formed the second. TCRdb called the multiplex PCR reads again in MiXCR, with one record for every CDR3 protein. The sample contains 650,000 to 900,000 distinct CDR3 sequences, approximately 40% of which appear only once. What was sequenced was peripheral blood. These receptors were taken from an adult man with Graves' ophthalmopathy.

This chain links TRBV20-1 with TRBJ1-4; no firm D call. From germline, CDR1 is DFQATT and CDR2 SNEGSKA (reference sequence). The CDR3 totals 15 residues. With 6 bases removed from V and 1 base from J, the gap between germline ends came to 15 bases. The CDR3 coding sequence is TGCAGTGCGCCACCGTACACAGAAACTAATGAAAAACTGTTTTTT. It encodes CSAPPYTETNEKLFF.

The table lists this clonotype with a few counts. This sequence joins TRBV10-3 and TRBJ1-3, with a weak D call TRBD1 (6 bases). Trimming left V 10 bases short and J 0 bases short, with 13 bases between. The V gene's germline CDR1 is ENHRY and CDR2 SYGVKD. This CDR3 spans 14 amino acids. The CDR3 DNA sequence: TGTGCCAGCGAGAACAGGGCCTCTGGAAACACCATATATTTT. Translating gives CASENRASGNTIYF.

The chain combines TRBV6-1 with TRBJ2-5, with D perhaps matching TRBD1 (5 bases). The CDR3 contains 16 residues. Germline V gene lookup returns CDR1 MNHNS and CDR2 SASEGT. V dropped 5 bases and J dropped 3 bases, with 19 bases sitting between them. The CDR3 is CASSPMRRQGKETQYF. CDR3 DNA sequence: TGTGCCAGCAGTCCTATGCGTCGTCAGGGTAAAGAGACCCAGTACTTC.

Comments on this clonotype: The junction departs from germline at one end; a sequencing error may be responsible. The chain links TRBV2 to TRBJ1-1; D unresolved. The CDR3 contains 14 residues. CDR1 SNHLY and CDR2 FYNNEI come from the germline V gene. The CDR3, as DNA: TGTGCCAGCAGCGGAGGACGGAGGAACACTGAAGCTTCCTTT. As protein: CASSGGRRNTEASF.

This clonotype occurred a few times. The chain has TRBV7-9 and TRBJ2-7, with TRBD2 as a possible D gene (6 bases). V gave up 0 bases and J gave up 3 bases, with 15 bases separating them. The CDR3 consists of 16 residues. Germline-derived CDR1 and CDR2 are SEHNR and FQNEAQ (reference sequence). The CDR3 region is CASSLAKWGEIYEQYF. DNA for the CDR3: TGTGCCAGCAGCTTAGCGAAATGGGGGGAGATCTACGAGCAGTACTTC.

This clonotype came up a few times. This chain joins TRBV11-2 and TRBJ2-7; D call uncertain. Trimming removed 4 bases at V and 2 bases at J, with 6 bases between. Per the germline V gene, CDR1 is SGHAT and CDR2 is FQNNGV. There are 12 residues in the CDR3. CDR3 sequence: CASSSAAYEQYF. The CDR3 DNA reads TGTGCCAGCAGCTCCGCAGCCTACGAGCAGTACTTC.

This clonotype was picked up many times. CDR3 in amino acids: CASSLEGRGGANVLTF. CDR3 in DNA: TGTGCCAGCAGCTTAGAAGGGAGGGGTGGGGCCAACGTCCTGACTTTC. This chain joins TRBV7-6 and TRBJ2-6; 7 positions match TRBD2. The CDR3 runs to 16 residues. J lost 3 bases, V lost 1 base, and 3 bases had no gene match. Germline CDR1 reads SGHVS; CDR2 reads FNYEAQ.

This chain links TRBV25-1 with TRBJ1-1, with D maybe TRBD1 (5 bases). V was cut by 5 bases and J by 7 bases, with 17 bases left in between. The germline V gene has CDR1 MGHDK and CDR2 SYGVNS. The CDR3 runs to 14 residues. The CDR3 reads CASSLPGGLSEAFF. The CDR3 DNA reads as TGTGCCAGCAGTTTGCCGGGGGGGTTGAGTGAAGCTTTCTTT.

Details on this clonotype: A junction end diverges from the germline sequence, so it may reflect a read error. The CDR3 sequence is CASSAPTGLAYGYTF. For the CDR3, the DNA is TGTGCCAGCAGTGCTCCGACAGGGCTTGCCTATGGCTACACCTTC. This chain connects TRBV10-3 to TRBJ1-2; TRBD1 aligns across 7 bases. This CDR3 has 15 amino acids. Looked up from germline, CDR1 is ENHRY and CDR2 is SYGVKD.

J is TRBJ2-7 and V is TRBV25-1; possible D gene TRBD2, 6 bases. CDR1 MGHDK and CDR2 SYGVNS come from the germline V gene. Trimming removed 4 bases from V and 4 bases from J, with 11 bases in between. The CDR3 covers 13 residues. As DNA, the CDR3 is TGTGCCAGCAGTGCCTGGGACTTTTACGAGCAGTACTTC. This gives the protein CASSAWDFYEQYF.

This clonotype was detected a few times. V usage is TRBV7-2 and J usage is TRBJ2-2, with D possibly matching TRBD1 (6 bases). Trimming took 8 bases from V and 1 from J, leaving 8 bases between them. Germline CDR1 reads SGHTA; CDR2 reads FQGNSA. CDR3 length: 13 amino acids. CDR3 in DNA: TGTGCCAGCCGACAGGAGAACACCGGGGAGCTGTTTTTT. It specifies CASRQENTGELFF.

This chain's CDR3 is CATSSSPPRHNSPLHF. The DNA for the CDR3 is TGTGCCACCAGCAGTTCCCCACCTAGGCATAATTCACCCCTCCACTTT. This sequence joins TRBV15 and TRBJ1-6; no reliable D call. The germline V gene encodes CDR1 LNHNV and CDR2 YYDKDF (reference sequence). Deletions cut 3 bases from V and 5 bases from J, with 14 bases between. This CDR3 contains 16 residues.

This clonotype is a singleton in its sample. The genes are TRBV5-1 and TRBJ2-7; 10 nucleotides agree with TRBD1. The CDR3 has 14 residues. Trimming at V came to 4 bases and at J to 4 bases, leaving 5 bases not matched to a gene. The germline V gene has CDR1 SGHRS and CDR2 YFSETQ. This CDR3 is CASSHGTGEYEQYF. The CDR3 nucleotides are TGCGCCAGCAGCCACGGGACAGGGGAATACGAGCAGTACTTC.

The V call is TRBV7-9, the J call TRBJ2-5, with TRBD2 matching over 10 bases. V dropped 4 bases and J dropped 5; count of bases not matched to a gene: 16. The CDR3 spans 18 residues. CDR1 and CDR2 from the germline V gene are SEHNR and FQNEAQ (reference sequence). The CDR3 loop is CASSSRTSGPTGGETQYF. The CDR3 DNA reads TGTGCCAGCAGCTCACGGACTAGCGGCCCTACAGGGGGGGAGACCCAGTACTTC.

The chain carries TRBV29-1 and TRBJ1-2; D is unresolved. CDR3 length: 12 amino acids. Germline V lookup: CDR1 SQVTM, CDR2 ANQGSEA. V lost 8 bases and J lost 2, with 12 bases in between. DNA of the CDR3: TGCAGCCCCGACGTCAACAACTATGGCTACACCTTC. Protein: CSPDVNNYGYTF.

This clonotype was recorded at least ten times. The V call is TRBV10-3, the J call TRBJ2-7, with 7 bases that match TRBD1. The V gene's germline CDR1 is ENHRY and CDR2 SYGVKD. V was pared by 0 bases and J by 2 bases, with 7 bases of the junction left unmatched. The CDR3 is 16 residues long. The CDR3 spells CAISESKTGSAYEQYF. CDR3 nucleotide sequence: TGTGCCATCAGTGAGTCGAAGACAGGGAGTGCCTACGAGCAGTACTTC.

The chain links TRBV11-1 to TRBJ1-2, with no clear D. The CDR3 runs to 13 residues. V was pared by 6 bases and J by 4 bases, with 12 bases between. Germline V gene sequence: CDR1 SGHAT, CDR2 FQDESV (reference sequence). CDR3 in DNA: TGTGCCAGCAGATTACAGAGTGTCTATGGCTACACCTTC. Translating it yields CASRLQSVYGYTF.

This clonotype appeared a few times. CDR3 protein: CSAKAGTFSYEQYF. The CDR3 coding sequence is TGCAGTGCTAAGGCCGGGACATTCTCCTACGAGCAGTACTTC. The chain has TRBV20-1 and TRBJ2-7, with D perhaps matching TRBD1 (6 bases). There are 14 residues in the CDR3. CDR1 is DFQATT, CDR2 SNEGSKA, per germline (reference sequence). Trimming pared 4 bases from V and 0 bases from J, leaving 13 bases between.

The chain combines TRBV9 with TRBJ2-1, with TRBD2 identical over 9 bases. The junction had 8 bases not matched to a gene; V was cut back by 3 bases and J by 13 bases. Germline V CDR1 and CDR2: SGDLS, YYNGEE. This CDR3 contains 13 residues. CDR3 DNA sequence: TGTGCCAGCAGCGAAGACGTAGCGGGGGAACAGTTCTTC. This translates into CASSEDVAGEQFF.

The V gene is TRBV6-6, the J gene TRBJ2-7; D may be TRBD1 (6 bases). The length of the CDR3 is 13 residues. Germline values: CDR1 MNHNY, CDR2 SVGAGI (reference sequence). Trimming stripped 11 bases from V and 3 bases from J, with 17 bases between. The DNA of the CDR3 is TGTGCCTCTACGCCCGGGACAATCTACGAGCAGTACTTC. The encoded protein is CASTPGTIYEQYF.

This clonotype occurred a few times. This chain connects TRBV7-2 to TRBJ1-5, with unresolved D. The CDR3 has 15 residues. The germline V gene encodes CDR1 SGHTA and CDR2 FQGNSA. Trimming removed 4 bases from V and 2 bases from J, with 12 bases in between. CDR3 region: CASSSPGRGNQPQHF. For the CDR3, the DNA is TGTGCCAGCAGCTCCCCGGGGAGGGGCAATCAGCCCCAGCATTTT.

This rearrangement joins TRBV25-1 to TRBJ2-2; 8 nucleotides align to TRBD1. The CDR3 contains 13 residues. The germline V gene encodes CDR1 MGHDK and CDR2 SYGVNS. V lost 6 bases, J lost 3 bases, and 0 bases stayed unmatched. CDR3 sequence reads: CASRTGDTGELFF. The CDR3 nucleotides read TGTGCCAGCAGGACAGGGGACACCGGGGAGCTGTTTTTT.

This chain uses TRBV25-1 with TRBJ2-3; D not resolved. Germline CDR1 is MGHDK and CDR2 is SYGVNS. This CDR3 spans 17 amino acids. Between the trimmed V and J ends, which lost 6 bases and 1 base, there was a span of 20 bases. CDR3 in amino acids: CASSLDLRLQGTDTQYF. CDR3 sequence (DNA): TGTGCCAGCAGCTTAGATTTAAGGTTGCAGGGCACAGATACGCAGTATTTT.

The V gene is TRBV7-2, the J gene TRBJ1-4; unclear D gene. Germline V gene sequence: CDR1 SGHTA, CDR2 FQGNSA. The CDR3 is 12 amino acids. The V end lost 7 bases, the J end lost 8 bases, and 11 bases lay between the germline ends. CDR3 in amino acids: CASNDNTEKLFF. As DNA, the CDR3 is TGTGCCAGCAACGACAACACCGAAAAACTGTTTTTT.

This clonotype was observed many times. One junction end disagrees with the germline gene, perhaps due to a read error. The V gene is TRBV7-7, the J gene TRBJ2-5; 10 nucleotides line up with TRBD2. Per germline, CDR1 SSHAT and CDR2 FNYEAQ (reference sequence). CDR3 length equals 15 residues. The DNA for the CDR3 is TGTGCTAGCAGCTCAGGACTAGCGGTGCGTGAGACCCAGTACTTC. Protein product: CASSSGLAVRETQYF.

Note on this clonotype: A much larger clone is a single base away; this may be a read error. CDR3 coding DNA: TGTGCCAGCAGCTCGGACAGGGCAACGACAGATGGCTACACCTTC. Its translation is CASSSDRATTDGYTF. The gene calls are TRBV7-9 and TRBJ1-2; 8 nucleotides align to TRBD1. Germline V gene sequence: CDR1 SEHNR, CDR2 FQNEAQ (reference sequence). This CDR3 comprises 15 residues. V trimming: 4 bases; J trimming: 6 bases; junction bases outside the gene matches: 10.

The chain employs TRBV20-1 and TRBJ2-2; 8 bases match TRBD2. CDR1 DFQATT and CDR2 SNEGSKA come from the germline V gene (reference sequence). V trimming: 3 bases; J trimming: 7 bases; junction bases outside the gene matches: 13. CDR3 length: 16 amino acids. The CDR3 coding sequence is TGCAGTGCTAGGGCCCCGGGGCGGGGGGTTCTCGGGGAGCTGTTTTTT. Translated: CSARAPGRGVLGELFF.

As concerns this clonotype: At one boundary the junction diverges from the germline segment, which might be a read error. The chain employs TRBV11-1 and TRBJ1-3, with D perhaps matching TRBD1 (5 bases). Germline V gene lookup returns CDR1 SGHAT and CDR2 FQDESV (reference sequence). This CDR3 has 18 amino acids. The CDR3 region has the DNA TGTGCCAGCAGCAACCAGGGACTAGCGGGGGACCCTGGAACCACCATATATTTT. Translated, it gives CASSNQGLAGDPGTTIYF.